The sequence of this TCR beta chain was determined in a study of regulatory T cells in long-lasting Graves disease. Looking at the study overall: Persistent Graves' disease denoted over 5 years of antithyroid drugs plus positive TSH receptor antibodies.

Building of the TCR beta libraries involved iRepertoire HTBI primers and Arm-PCR of CDR3 regions. MiXCR, applied by TCRdb to the multiplex PCR reads, yields one record per CDR3 protein. The sample has almost 350,000 distinct CDR3 sequences; about 18% are singletons. This clonotype appeared many times. Its antigen is currently unknown. Per germline, CDR1 MNHEY and CDR2 SMNVEV (reference sequence). V lost 6 bases and J 4 bases, leaving 18 bases between the germline ends. This CDR3 contains 15 residues. Study conclusions and caveats: Repertoires from persistent disease leaned toward TRBV28, TRBJ1-2 and TRBJ2-5.

As for time point: persistent/refractory GD, antithyroid drugs over 5 years with positive TRAb. Isolated PBMC RNA provided the starting material for the TCR library. The material was peripheral blood mononuclear cells (PBMCs), obtained when the disease was refractory, from a patient treated with antithyroid drugs. The gene calls are TRBV27 and TRBJ1-1; tentative D call: TRBD1 (6 bases). The TCR originated in a female donor with Graves disease. In DNA, the CDR3 is TGTGCCAGCAGCCTGTTTCGGGGGGCCAGCACTGAAGCTTTCTTT. This translates into CASSLFRGASTEAFF.